A selection of T cell receptor beta chains follows, all from one sample in a study of CD8 T cells in ankylosing spondylitis. TCRdb passed the 5' RACE reads through MiXCR, listing each CDR3 protein once. The sample has about 240,000 distinct CDR3 sequences; less than 10% are singletons. The source material was blood, either unsorted or a sorted T cell fraction (not recorded which). Every receptor here comes from a male donor with ankylosing spondylitis or in good health (not recorded which). Each CDR3 is given with its conserved first and last residue. A D gene is named only where the DNA matches it firmly. Only part of the rows carry a size: once, few, many, or a class if the clone is expanded.

>many|TRBJ1-1|NA|TRBV18
CASSYPDSDPQNTEAFF
TGTGCCAGCTCTTACCCGGACAGCGACCCTCAGAACACTGAAGCTTTCTTT
>NA|TRBJ2-3|TRBD2|TRBV20-1
CSARDPREGQADTQYF
TGCAGTGCTAGAGACCCGCGGGAGGGCCAAGCAGATACGCAGTATTTT
>NA|TRBJ2-1|TRBD1|TRBV30
CAWSVTGAGAEQFF
TGTGCCTGGAGTGTAACAGGGGCTGGGGCTGAGCAGTTCTTC
>NA|TRBJ1-2|NA|TRBV4-2
CASGPGLLGYTF
TGTGCCAGCGGCCCGGGGCTCCTCGGCTACACCTTC
>many|TRBJ1-2|NA|TRBV29-1
CSVVGGAYGYTF
TGCAGCGTTGTTGGGGGGGCGTATGGCTACACCTTC
>many|TRBJ2-2|TRBD1|TRBV7-2
CASSFLDRDAGELFF
TGTGCCAGCAGCTTCCTGGACAGGGACGCCGGGGAGCTGTTTTTT
>many|TRBJ2-6|TRBD2|TRBV9
CASSVDDLAGRSGANVLTF
TGTGCCAGCAGCGTAGACGATCTAGCGGGAAGGTCCGGGGCCAACGTCCTGACTTTC
>many|TRBJ2-1|NA|TRBV12-3/TRBV12-4
CASSLNPYNEQFF
TGTGCCAGCAGTTTAAACCCCTACAATGAGCAGTTCTTC
>few|TRBJ1-4|NA|TRBV5-5
CASSLAGGRKGEKLFF
TGTGCCAGCAGCTTGGCCGGAGGGAGAAAGGGGGAAAAACTGTTTTTT
>many|TRBJ2-5|NA|TRBV29-1
CSVGTKRGETQYF
TGCAGCGTTGGGACCAAGAGAGGAGAGACCCAGTACTTC
>NA|TRBJ1-5|TRBD1|TRBV20-1
CSARGPGQGVGSNQPQHF
TGCAGTGCTAGAGGACCGGGACAGGGAGTGGGAAGCAATCAGCCCCAGCATTTT
>many|TRBJ1-6|NA|TRBV5-6
CASSLYASSYNSPLHF
TGTGCCAGCAGCTTGTATGCTAGCTCCTATAATTCACCCCTCCACTTT
>many|TRBJ1-5|TRBD1|TRBV4-1
CASSSWDSQPQHF
TGCGCCAGCAGCTCGTGGGACAGTCAGCCCCAGCATTTT
>many|TRBJ2-7|NA|TRBV20-1
CSVVRREREQYF
TGCAGTGTGGTTAGGAGGGAGCGCGAGCAGTACTTC
>NA|TRBJ2-3|TRBD2|TRBV6-2/TRBV6-3
CASSYLKGTSGATPSTDTQYF
TGTGCCAGCAGTTACCTGAAGGGGACTAGCGGAGCTACGCCTAGCACAGATACGCAGTATTTT
>many|TRBJ1-4|NA|TRBV18
CASSPRTDRANEKLFF
TGTGCCAGCTCACCTCGGACCGACCGGGCTAATGAAAAACTGTTTTTT
>many|TRBJ1-5|TRBD1|TRBV7-9
CASKGQGAHQPQHF
TGTGCCAGCAAGGGACAGGGGGCGCATCAGCCCCAGCATTTT
>many|TRBJ2-3|TRBD2|TRBV9
CASSVPPGGPDTQYF
TGTGCCAGCAGCGTCCCTCCGGGAGGGCCGGATACGCAGTATTTT
>many|TRBJ1-2|NA|TRBV20-1
CSAQTRGGYTF
TGCAGTGCCCAAACGAGGGGCGGCTACACCTTC
>many|TRBJ1-1|NA|TRBV20-1
CSARDQGVNTEAFF
TGCAGTGCTAGAGATCAGGGAGTGAACACTGAAGCTTTCTTT
>few|TRBJ1-5|NA|TRBV11-1
CASSLAVAGVTGNQPQHF
TGTGCCAGCAGCTTAGCGGTGGCCGGGGTGACCGGGAACCAGCCCCAGCATTTT
>few|TRBJ2-3|NA|TRBV7-9
CASSSFKGVDTQYF
TGTGCCAGCAGCTCCTTTAAAGGGGTAGATACGCAGTATTTT
>many|TRBJ2-1|NA|TRBV11-1
CASSLAGTAITGGVYNEQFF
TGTGCCAGCAGCTTAGCCGGGACAGCCATTACCGGGGGGGTTTACAATGAGCAGTTCTTC
>many|TRBJ2-5|NA|TRBV20-1
CSARDASKSGETQYF
TGCAGTGCTAGGGATGCCTCTAAAAGCGGGGAGACCCAGTACTTC
>many|TRBJ2-7|TRBD1|TRBV5-1
CASRQNIGTVEQYF
TGCGCCAGCAGGCAAAATATTGGGACAGTCGAGCAGTACTTC
>many|TRBJ2-3|NA|TRBV6-1
CASRGLGPTDTQYF
TGTGCCAGCAGGGGATTGGGGCCCACAGATACGCAGTATTTT
>many|TRBJ1-1|NA|TRBV20-1
CSARIGDTEAFF
TGCAGTGCTAGAATAGGTGACACTGAAGCTTTCTTT
>many|TRBJ1-2|NA|TRBV10-3
CAIREGNYGYTF
TGTGCCATCCGCGAGGGGAACTATGGCTACACCTTC
>many|TRBJ1-1|NA|TRBV6-1
CASTPAGRPSEAFF
TGTGCCAGCACCCCCGCGGGACGTCCGTCGGAAGCTTTCTTT
>many|TRBJ2-7|TRBD2|TRBV29-1
CSVALAEPYEQYF
TGCAGCGTTGCCCTAGCGGAACCCTACGAGCAGTACTTC
>many|TRBJ2-2|NA|TRBV3-1
CASSPLDGESGELFF
TGTGCCAGCAGCCCCCTGGACGGCGAAAGCGGGGAGCTGTTTTTT
>NA|TRBJ1-2|NA|TRBV20-1
CSAKGGTYGYTF
TGCAGTGCTAAGGGGGGGACCTATGGCTACACCTTC
>many|TRBJ2-1|TRBD2|TRBV27
CASSFWLTSGVRSEQFF
TGTGCCAGCAGTTTCTGGCTGACTAGCGGGGTCCGTAGTGAGCAGTTCTTC
>many|TRBJ1-6|NA|TRBV20-1
CSARPESGNSPLHF
TGCAGTGCTAGGCCCGAAAGTGGCAATTCACCCCTCCACTTT
>many|TRBJ1-5|NA|TRBV12-3/TRBV12-4
CASRPEQGGNQPQHF
TGTGCCAGCAGACCTGAACAGGGTGGAAATCAGCCCCAGCATTTT
>NA|TRBJ1-1|NA|TRBV28
CASSRVGDTEAFF
TGTGCCAGCAGTCGGGTGGGGGACACTGAAGCTTTCTTT
>many|TRBJ2-6|NA|TRBV6-2/TRBV6-3
CASSRDLSGANVLTF
TGTGCCAGCAGTCGGGACCTCTCTGGGGCCAACGTCCTGACTTTC
>many|TRBJ1-2|NA|TRBV10-3
CAIATDLYGYTF
TGTGCCATCGCGACGGATCTGTATGGCTACACCTTC
>many|TRBJ2-1|NA|TRBV11-2
CASSLVAVRERHEQFF
TGTGCCAGCAGCTTGGTCGCGGTCAGGGAACGACATGAGCAGTTCTTC
>few|TRBJ2-5|NA|TRBV12-3/TRBV12-4
CASRSTGKETQYF
TGTGCCAGCAGATCTACAGGGAAAGAGACCCAGTACTTC
>many|TRBJ1-2|NA|TRBV7-2
CASSLASFGYGYTF
TGTGCCAGCAGCTTAGCGTCGTTCGGGTATGGCTACACCTTC
>NA|TRBJ2-7|NA|TRBV30
CAWSVGVSYEQYF
TGTGCCTGGAGTGTCGGGGTTTCCTACGAGCAGTACTTC